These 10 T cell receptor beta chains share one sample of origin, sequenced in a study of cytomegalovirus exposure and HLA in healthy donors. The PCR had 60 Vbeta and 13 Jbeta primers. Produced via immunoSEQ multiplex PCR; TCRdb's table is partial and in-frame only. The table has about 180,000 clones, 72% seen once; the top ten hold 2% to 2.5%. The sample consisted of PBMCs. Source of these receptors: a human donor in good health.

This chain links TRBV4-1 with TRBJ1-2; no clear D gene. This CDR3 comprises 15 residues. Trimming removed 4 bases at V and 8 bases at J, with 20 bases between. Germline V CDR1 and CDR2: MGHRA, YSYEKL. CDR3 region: CASSPQAVLGGGYTF. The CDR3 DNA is TGCGCCAGCAGCCCACAAGCGGTTCTGGGAGGGGGCTACACCTTC.

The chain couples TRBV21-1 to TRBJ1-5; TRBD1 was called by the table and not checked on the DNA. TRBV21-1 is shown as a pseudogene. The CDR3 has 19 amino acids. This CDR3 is CASSPQTGTGGGGNQPQHF. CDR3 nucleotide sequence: TGTGCCAGCAGCCCACAGACCGGGACAGGGGGCGGGGGCAATCAGCCCCAGCATTTT.

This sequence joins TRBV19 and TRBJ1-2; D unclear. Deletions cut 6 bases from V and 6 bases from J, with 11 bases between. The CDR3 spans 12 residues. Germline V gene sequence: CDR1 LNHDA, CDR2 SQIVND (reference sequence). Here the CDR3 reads CASRVGSHGYTF. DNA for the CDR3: TGTGCCAGTAGAGTTGGCTCGCATGGCTACACCTTC.

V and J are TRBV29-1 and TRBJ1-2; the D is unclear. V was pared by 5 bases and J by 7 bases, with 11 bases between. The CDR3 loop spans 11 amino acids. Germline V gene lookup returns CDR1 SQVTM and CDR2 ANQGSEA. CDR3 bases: TGCAGCGTTTTGTTTGACACTGGCTACACCTTC. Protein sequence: CSVLFDTGYTF.

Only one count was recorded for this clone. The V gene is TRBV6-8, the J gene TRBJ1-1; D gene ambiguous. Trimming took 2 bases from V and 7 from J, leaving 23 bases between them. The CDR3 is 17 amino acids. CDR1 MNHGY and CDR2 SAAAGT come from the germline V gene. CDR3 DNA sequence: TGTGCCAGCAGTTACATCCCCCCCAGGATCGCTTCCGGTGAAGCTTTCTTT. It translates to CASSYIPPRIASGEAFF.

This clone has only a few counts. The DNA for the CDR3 is TGTGCCAGCAGCCCGGGACTTTTGAGCGAGCAGTACTTC. Protein: CASSPGLLSEQYF. V usage is TRBV7-9 and J usage is TRBJ2-7, with D perhaps TRBD2 (6 bases). The CDR3 runs 13 residues. Germline V gives CDR1 SEHNR, CDR2 FQNEAQ (reference sequence). Trimming stripped 5 bases from V and 6 bases from J, with 14 bases between. The full variable domain, its missing parts supplied by reference TRBV7-9 and TRBJ2-7, is DTGVSQNPRHKITKRGQNVTFRCDPISEHNRLYWYRQTLGQGPEFLTYFQNEAQLEKSRLLSDRFSAERPKGSFSTLEIQRTEQGDSAMYLCASSPGLLSEQYFGPGTRLTVT.

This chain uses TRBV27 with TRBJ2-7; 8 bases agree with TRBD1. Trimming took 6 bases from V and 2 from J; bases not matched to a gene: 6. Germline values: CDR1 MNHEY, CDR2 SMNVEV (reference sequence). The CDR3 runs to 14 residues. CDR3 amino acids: CASRTGVWPYEQYF. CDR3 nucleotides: TGTGCCAGCAGGACAGGGGTGTGGCCCTACGAGCAGTACTTC.

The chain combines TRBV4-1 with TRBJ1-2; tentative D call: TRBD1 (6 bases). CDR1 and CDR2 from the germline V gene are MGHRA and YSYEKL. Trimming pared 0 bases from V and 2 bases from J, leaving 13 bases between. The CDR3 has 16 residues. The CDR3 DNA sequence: TGCGCCAGCAGCCAAGATACGGCAGGGGCGAACTATGGCTACACCTTC. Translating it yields CASSQDTAGANYGYTF.

The CDR3 reads CASSLFGTGTDEQYF. CDR3 sequence (DNA): TGCGCCAGCAGCTTGTTTGGGACAGGGACCGACGAGCAGTACTTC. The gene calls are TRBV5-1 and TRBJ2-7; 9 nucleotides match TRBD1. Germline V gene lookup returns CDR1 SGHRS and CDR2 YFSETQ. This CDR3 spans 15 amino acids. The J segment lost 5 bases and the V segment lost 1 base, leaving 7 bases of the junction unmatched.

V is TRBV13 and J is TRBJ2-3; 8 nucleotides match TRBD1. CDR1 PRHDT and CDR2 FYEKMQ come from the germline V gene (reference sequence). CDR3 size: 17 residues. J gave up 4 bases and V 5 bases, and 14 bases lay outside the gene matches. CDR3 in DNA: TGTGCCAGCAGCCGACTTGCAGGACAGGGTGTCGCAGATACGCAGTATTTT. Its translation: CASSRLAGQGVADTQYF.